Listed below are T cell receptor beta chains from one sample, sequenced in a study of post-analysis software for immune sequencing data. TCRdb reprocessed the PCR reads via MiXCR and lists one record per CDR3 protein. The sample carries under 900,000 distinct CDR3 sequences, approximately 53% recorded once. Sequencing was performed on blood. These receptors were collected from a girl between 10 and 17 years old with multiple sclerosis. Both conserved end residues are part of each CDR3. A D gene is named only where the DNA matches it firmly. Clone size, where shown, is once, few, many, or a class for clones that have expanded.

V: TRBV20-1; J: TRBJ2-7; size: NA; D: NA; DNA: TGCAGTGCAAAAGGACAGGGAGAGTGGGGGACTACGATCTACGAGCAGTACTTC; CDR3: CSAKGQGEWGTTIYEQYF
V: TRBV29-1; J: TRBJ2-3; size: few; D: TRBD1; DNA: TGCAGCGTTGATGGGACAGGGTCCACAGATACGCAGTATTTT; CDR3: CSVDGTGSTDTQYF
V: TRBV7-7; J: TRBJ2-5; size: NA; D: TRBD1; DNA: TGTGCTAGCAGCTTAGGCCTAGGGACAGAAGAGACCCAGTACTTC; CDR3: CASSLGLGTEETQYF
V: TRBV3-1; J: TRBJ1-2; size: NA; D: NA; DNA: TGTGCCAGCAGCCACCTCTATGCTGGCTACACCTTC; CDR3: CASSHLYAGYTF
V: TRBV6-6; J: TRBJ2-1; size: NA; D: TRBD2; DNA: TGTGCCAGCAGTTACGTAGCGGGAGTGTACAATGAGCAGTTCTTC; CDR3: CASSYVAGVYNEQFF
V: TRBV12-3/TRBV12-4; J: TRBJ2-3; size: many; D: NA; DNA: TGTGCCAGCAGTTTACGAGATACGCAGTATTTT; CDR3: CASSLRDTQYF
V: TRBV7-9; J: TRBJ2-7; size: few; D: NA; DNA: TGTGCCAGCAGCTTACGGGACGGCTTTCTCTCCGAGCAGTACTTC; CDR3: CASSLRDGFLSEQYF
V: TRBV20-1; J: TRBJ1-2; size: NA; D: NA; DNA: TGCAGTGCTATGCGAGGGAACCATGGCTACACCTTC; CDR3: CSAMRGNHGYTF
V: TRBV7-9; J: TRBJ2-6; size: NA; D: NA; DNA: TGTGCCAGCAGCTTAGGGACAGCGATCTCTGGGGCCAACGTCCTGACTTTC; CDR3: CASSLGTAISGANVLTF
V: TRBV7-6; J: TRBJ2-5; size: few; D: TRBD2; DNA: TGTGCCAGCAGCGCAGCTAGCGGGAGTTTAGGCCAAGAGACCCAGTACTTC; CDR3: CASSAASGSLGQETQYF
V: TRBV29-1; J: TRBJ2-7; size: few; D: NA; DNA: TGCAGCGTTGTTTCCCGACAGAGCTACGAGCAGTACTTC; CDR3: CSVVSRQSYEQYF
V: TRBV5-1; J: TRBJ2-5; size: NA; D: NA; DNA: TGCGCCAGCAGCTTGGGGCCCTCGGAGGGGGAGACCCAGTACTTC; CDR3: CASSLGPSEGETQYF
V: TRBV7-8; J: TRBJ2-7; size: NA; D: NA; DNA: TGTGCCAGCAGCCTGGACCCGTCTCACGAGCAGTACTTC; CDR3: CASSLDPSHEQYF
V: TRBV6-1; J: TRBJ2-3; size: once; D: NA; DNA: TGTGCCAGCAGTGAATACATCTCGGGAACAGATACGCAGTATTTT; CDR3: CASSEYISGTDTQYF
V: TRBV20-1; J: TRBJ2-1; size: NA; D: TRBD1; DNA: TGCAGTGCTAGATCGACAGGGTGGGGCAATGAGCAGTTCTTC; CDR3: CSARSTGWGNEQFF
V: TRBV6-4; J: TRBJ2-3; size: NA; D: NA; DNA: TGTGCCAGCAGCCTAGGGGTCCGGAACACAGATACGCAGTATTTT; CDR3: CASSLGVRNTDTQYF
V: TRBV5-5; J: TRBJ1-4; size: few; D: NA; DNA: TGTGCCAGCAGCCCCGCGGTGTTGGGTAATAATGAAAAACTGTTTTTT; CDR3: CASSPAVLGNNEKLFF
V: TRBV12-3/TRBV12-4; J: TRBJ1-2; size: few; D: NA; DNA: TGTGCCAGCAGTCCCCGGGGCGTACCTTCTAACTATGGCTACACCTTC; CDR3: CASSPRGVPSNYGYTF
V: TRBV30; J: TRBJ2-1; size: NA; D: TRBD2; DNA: TGTGCCTGGGCGACTAGCGCGACCTACAATGAGCAGTTCTTC; CDR3: CAWATSATYNEQFF
V: TRBV29-1; J: TRBJ2-3; size: NA; D: NA; DNA: TGCAGCGTCGCCGGACAAAGTCGGTCAGATACGCAGTATTTT; CDR3: CSVAGQSRSDTQYF
V: TRBV14; J: TRBJ1-2; size: NA; D: NA; DNA: TGTGCCAGCAGCCAAGATCTGGTTGGGTATGGCTACACCTTC; CDR3: CASSQDLVGYGYTF
V: TRBV5-1; J: TRBJ2-5; size: NA; D: NA; DNA: TGCGCCAGCAGCTTGGCCGGAGTCGAGCGAGAGACCCAGTACTTC; CDR3: CASSLAGVERETQYF
V: TRBV25-1; J: TRBJ2-5; size: NA; D: NA; DNA: TGTGCCAGCAGTTCATTCAAGCTGGCGCCGGTGGGGGAGCAGTACTTC; CDR3: CASSSFKLAPVGEQYF
V: TRBV15; J: TRBJ2-7; size: NA; D: NA; DNA: TGTGCCACCAGCATAGGGTCGGGCTCCTACGAGCAGTACTTC; CDR3: CATSIGSGSYEQYF
V: TRBV6-5; J: TRBJ2-3; size: few; D: TRBD2; DNA: TGTGCCAGCAGTTTCCCGGGGGGTACCACAGATACGCAGTATTTT; CDR3: CASSFPGGTTDTQYF
V: TRBV13; J: TRBJ2-3; size: few; D: TRBD2; DNA: TGTGCCAGCAGCTTAGGCTGGACTAGCGGCCGCACAGATACGCAGTATTTT; CDR3: CASSLGWTSGRTDTQYF